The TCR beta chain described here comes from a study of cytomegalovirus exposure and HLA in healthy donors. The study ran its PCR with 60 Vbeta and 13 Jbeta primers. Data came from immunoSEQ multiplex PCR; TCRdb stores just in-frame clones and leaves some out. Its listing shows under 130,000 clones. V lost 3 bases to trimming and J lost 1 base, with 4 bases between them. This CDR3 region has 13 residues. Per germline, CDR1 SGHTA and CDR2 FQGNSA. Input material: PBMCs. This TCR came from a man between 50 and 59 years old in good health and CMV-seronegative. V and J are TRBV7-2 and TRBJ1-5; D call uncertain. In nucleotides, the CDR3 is TGTGCCAGCAGCTTCCGGAGCAATCAGCCCCAGCATTTT. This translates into CASSFRSNQPQHF.